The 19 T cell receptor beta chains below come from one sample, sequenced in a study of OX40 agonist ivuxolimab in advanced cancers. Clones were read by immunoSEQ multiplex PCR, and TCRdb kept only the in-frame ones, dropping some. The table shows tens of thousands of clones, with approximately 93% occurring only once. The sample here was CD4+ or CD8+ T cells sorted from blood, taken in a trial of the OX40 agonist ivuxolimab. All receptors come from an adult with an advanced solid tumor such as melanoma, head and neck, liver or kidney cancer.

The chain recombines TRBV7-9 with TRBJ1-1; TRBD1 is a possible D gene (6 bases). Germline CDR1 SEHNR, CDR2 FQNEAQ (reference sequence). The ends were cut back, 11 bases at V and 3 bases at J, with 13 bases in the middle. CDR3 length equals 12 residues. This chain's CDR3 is CASSEGDTEAFF. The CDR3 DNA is TGTGCCTCCTCGGAGGGGGACACTGAAGCTTTCTTT.

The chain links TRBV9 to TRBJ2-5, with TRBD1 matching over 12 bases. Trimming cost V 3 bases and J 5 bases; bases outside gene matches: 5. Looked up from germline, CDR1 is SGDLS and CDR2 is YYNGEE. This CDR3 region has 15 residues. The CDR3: CASSAGTGGTETQYF. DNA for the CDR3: TGTGCCAGCAGCGCCGGGACAGGGGGCACGGAGACCCAGTACTTC. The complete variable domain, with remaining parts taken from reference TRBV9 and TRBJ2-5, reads DSGVTQTPKHLITATGQRVTLRCSPRSGDLSVYWYQQSLDQGLQFLIQYYNGEERAKGNILERFSAQQFPDLHSELNLSSLELGDSALYFCASSAGTGGTETQYFGPGTRLLVL.

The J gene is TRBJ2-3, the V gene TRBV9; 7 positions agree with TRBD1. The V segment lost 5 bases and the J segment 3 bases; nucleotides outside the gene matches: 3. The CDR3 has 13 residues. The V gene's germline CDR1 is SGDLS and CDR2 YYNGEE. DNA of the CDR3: TGTGCCAGCAGTACAGGGGAGACAGATACGCAGTATTTT. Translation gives CASSTGETDTQYF.

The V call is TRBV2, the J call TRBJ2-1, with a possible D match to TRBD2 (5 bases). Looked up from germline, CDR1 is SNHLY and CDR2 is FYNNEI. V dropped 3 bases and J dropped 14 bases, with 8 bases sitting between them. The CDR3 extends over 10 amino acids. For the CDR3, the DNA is TGTGCCAGCAGTGAGACGGGGAAGTTCTTC. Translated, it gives CASSETGKFF.

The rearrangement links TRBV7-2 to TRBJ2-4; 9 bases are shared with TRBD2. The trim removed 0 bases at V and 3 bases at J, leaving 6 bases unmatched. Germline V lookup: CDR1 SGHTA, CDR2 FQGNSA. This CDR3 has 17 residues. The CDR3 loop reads CASSLALREGSKNIQYF. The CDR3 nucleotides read TGTGCCAGCAGCTTAGCGTTGCGGGAGGGTAGCAAAAACATTCAGTACTTC.

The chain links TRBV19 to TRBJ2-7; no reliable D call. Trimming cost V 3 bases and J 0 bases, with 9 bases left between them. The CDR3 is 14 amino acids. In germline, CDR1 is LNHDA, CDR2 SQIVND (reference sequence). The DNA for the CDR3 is TGTGCCAGTAGTATCGTGGTGAGCTCCTACGAGCAGTACTTC. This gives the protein CASSIVVSSYEQYF. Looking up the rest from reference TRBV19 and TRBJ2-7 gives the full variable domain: DGGITQSPKYLFRKEGQNVTLSCEQNLNHDAMYWYRQDPGQGLRLIYYSQIVNDFQKGDIAEGYSVSREKKESFPLTVTSAQKNPTAFYLCASSIVVSSYEQYFGPGTRLTVT.

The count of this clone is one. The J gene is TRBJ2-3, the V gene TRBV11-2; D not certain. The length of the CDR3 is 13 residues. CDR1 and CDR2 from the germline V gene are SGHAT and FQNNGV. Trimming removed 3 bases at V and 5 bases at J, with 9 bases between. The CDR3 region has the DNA TGTGCCAGCAGCTTTGACTTGCGAGATACGCAGTATTTT. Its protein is CASSFDLRDTQYF.

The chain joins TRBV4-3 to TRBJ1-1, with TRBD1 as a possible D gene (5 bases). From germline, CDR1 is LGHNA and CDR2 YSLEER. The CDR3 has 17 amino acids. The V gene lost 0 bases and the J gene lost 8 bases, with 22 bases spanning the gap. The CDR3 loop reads CASSQDQQVRDPREAFF. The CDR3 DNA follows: TGCGCCAGCAGCCAAGATCAACAGGTTAGGGACCCCCGCGAAGCTTTCTTT.

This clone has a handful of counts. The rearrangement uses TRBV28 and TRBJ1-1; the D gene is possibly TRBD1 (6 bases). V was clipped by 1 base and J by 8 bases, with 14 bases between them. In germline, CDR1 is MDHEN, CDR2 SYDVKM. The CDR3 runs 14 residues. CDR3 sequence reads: CASSLLGQGSEAFF. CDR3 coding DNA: TGTGCCAGCAGTTTATTAGGCCAGGGGAGCGAAGCTTTCTTT.

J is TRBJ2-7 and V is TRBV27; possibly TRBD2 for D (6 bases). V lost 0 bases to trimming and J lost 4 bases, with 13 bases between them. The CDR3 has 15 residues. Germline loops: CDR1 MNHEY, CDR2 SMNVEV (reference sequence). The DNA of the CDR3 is TGTGCCAGCAGTTTATCGGGACTTCTACTATACGAGCAGTACTTC. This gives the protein CASSLSGLLLYEQYF.

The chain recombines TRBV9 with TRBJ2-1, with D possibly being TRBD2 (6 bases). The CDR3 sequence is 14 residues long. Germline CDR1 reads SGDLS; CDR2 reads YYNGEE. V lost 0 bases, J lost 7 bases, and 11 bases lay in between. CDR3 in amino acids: CASSVGGLANEQFF. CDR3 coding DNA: TGTGCCAGCAGCGTAGGAGGCCTAGCGAATGAGCAGTTCTTC.

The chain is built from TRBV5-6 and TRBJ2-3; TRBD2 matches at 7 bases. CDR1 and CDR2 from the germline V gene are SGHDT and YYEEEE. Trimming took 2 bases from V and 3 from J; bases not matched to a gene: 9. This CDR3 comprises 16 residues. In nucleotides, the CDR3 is TGTGCCAGCAGCTTCCCTGGCGGGAGTGGGACAGATACGCAGTATTTT. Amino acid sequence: CASSFPGGSGTDTQYF.

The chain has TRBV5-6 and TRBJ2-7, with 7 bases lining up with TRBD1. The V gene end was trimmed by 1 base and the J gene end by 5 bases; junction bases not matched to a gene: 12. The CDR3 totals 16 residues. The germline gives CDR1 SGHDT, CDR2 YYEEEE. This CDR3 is CASSLYQGVTRNEQYF. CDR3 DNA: TGTGCCAGCAGCTTGTACCAGGGGGTCACAAGGAACGAGCAGTACTTC. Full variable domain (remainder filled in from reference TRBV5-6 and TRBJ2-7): DAGVTQSPTHLIKTRGQQVTLRCSPKSGHDTVSWYQQALGQGPQFIFQYYEEEERQRGNFPDRFSGHQFPNYSSELNVNALLLGDSALYLCASSLYQGVTRNEQYFGPGTRLTVT.

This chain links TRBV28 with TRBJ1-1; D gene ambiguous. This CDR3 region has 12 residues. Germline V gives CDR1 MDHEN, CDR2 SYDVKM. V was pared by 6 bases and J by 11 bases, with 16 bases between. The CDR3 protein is CASRPGSRGAFF. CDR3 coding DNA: TGTGCCAGCAGACCGGGTTCCCGGGGTGCTTTCTTT.

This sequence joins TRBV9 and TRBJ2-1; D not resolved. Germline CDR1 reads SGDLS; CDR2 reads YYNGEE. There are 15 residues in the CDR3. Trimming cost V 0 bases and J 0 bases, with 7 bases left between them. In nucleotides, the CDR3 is TGTGCCAGCAGCGTAGGGGGTTTCTCCTACAATGAGCAGTTCTTC. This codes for CASSVGGFSYNEQFF.

The CDR3: CASSDRSSGPYEQYF. DNA for the CDR3: TGTGCCAGCAGTGACCGGAGTAGCGGTCCCTACGAGCAGTACTTC. The gene calls are TRBV2 and TRBJ2-7, with D possibly being TRBD2 (6 bases). From germline, CDR1 is SNHLY and CDR2 FYNNEI. V lost 3 bases to trimming and J lost 2 bases, with 14 bases between them. This CDR3 has 15 residues.

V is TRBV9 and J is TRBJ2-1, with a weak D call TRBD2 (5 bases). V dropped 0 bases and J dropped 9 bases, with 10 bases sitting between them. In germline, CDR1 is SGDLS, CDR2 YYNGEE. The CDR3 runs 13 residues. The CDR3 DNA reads TGTGCCAGCAGCGTAGCCGGGGAACTTGAGCAGTTCTTC. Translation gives CASSVAGELEQFF.

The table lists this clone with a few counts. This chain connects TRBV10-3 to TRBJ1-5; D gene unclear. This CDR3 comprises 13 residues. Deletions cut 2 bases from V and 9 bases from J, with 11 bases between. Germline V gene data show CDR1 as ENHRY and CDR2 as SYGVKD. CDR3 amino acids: CAISEVNQLPQHF. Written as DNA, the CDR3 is TGTGCCATCAGTGAGGTCAACCAGCTGCCCCAGCATTTT.

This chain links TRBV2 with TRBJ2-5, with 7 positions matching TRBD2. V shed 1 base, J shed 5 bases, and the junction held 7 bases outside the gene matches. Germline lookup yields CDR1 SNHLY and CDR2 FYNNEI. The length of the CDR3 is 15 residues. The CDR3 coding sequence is TGTGCCAGCAGTGAAGGAGGGGCGGGAGTGGAGACCCAGTACTTC. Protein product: CASSEGGAGVETQYF.